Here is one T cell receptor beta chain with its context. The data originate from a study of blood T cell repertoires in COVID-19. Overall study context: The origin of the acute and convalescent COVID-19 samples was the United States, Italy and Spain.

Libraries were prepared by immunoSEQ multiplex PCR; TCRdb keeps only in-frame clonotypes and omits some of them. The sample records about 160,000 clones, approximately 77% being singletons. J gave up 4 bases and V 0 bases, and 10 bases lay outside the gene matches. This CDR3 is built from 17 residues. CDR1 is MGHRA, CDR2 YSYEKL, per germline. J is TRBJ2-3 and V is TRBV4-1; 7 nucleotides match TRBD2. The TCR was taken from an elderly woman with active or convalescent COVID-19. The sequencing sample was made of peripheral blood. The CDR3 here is CASSQDTSGAPPDTQYF. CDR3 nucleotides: TGCGCCAGCAGCCAAGATACCAGCGGGGCCCCCCCAGATACGCAGTATTTT.